The next 31 T cell receptor beta chains were all read from a single sample in a study of neurological immune-mediated disorders. Each CDR3 protein gets one entry after TCRdb re-called the 5' RACE reads with MiXCR. The profile shows under 50,000 distinct CDR3 sequences, 11% of them singletons. The sequenced sample was CD4+ T cells from blood. The source of these receptors is a woman in her twenties or thirties with HTLV-1-associated myelopathy (HAM/TSP).

This clonotype was detected many times. The chain has TRBV5-1 and TRBJ1-4, with a possible D match to TRBD1 (6 bases). The germline CDR1 and CDR2 sequences are SGHRS and YFSETQ. Trimming removed 4 bases from V and 7 bases from J, with 17 bases in between. The CDR3 runs to 15 residues. CDR3 nucleotide sequence: TGCGCCAGCAGCGCGTTACAGGGAATGGGTGAAAAACTGTTTTTT. The encoded protein is CASSALQGMGEKLFF.

This clonotype was seen ten or more times. The V gene is TRBV5-6, the J gene TRBJ1-2; D may be TRBD1 (5 bases). From germline, CDR1 is SGHDT and CDR2 YYEEEE. Deletions cut 4 bases from V and 0 bases from J, with 13 bases between. This CDR3 comprises 15 residues. The CDR3 spells CASSRIDRPNYGYTF. The CDR3 nucleotides are TGTGCCAGCAGCAGGATCGACAGACCTAACTATGGCTACACCTTC. The variable domain in full, with the rest retrieved from reference TRBV5-6 and TRBJ1-2, is DAGVTQSPTHLIKTRGQQVTLRCSPKSGHDTVSWYQQALGQGPQFIFQYYEEEERQRGNFPDRFSGHQFPNYSSELNVNALLLGDSALYLCASSRIDRPNYGYTFGSGTRLTVV.

This clonotype was counted many times. This chain connects TRBV7-8 to TRBJ1-2; 7 nucleotides agree with TRBD1. Per the germline V gene, CDR1 is SGHVS and CDR2 is FQNEAQ. V shed 1 base and J 3 bases; nucleotides not matched to a gene: 8. The CDR3 covers 16 residues. CDR3 amino acids: CASSLGRTQGYYGYTF. DNA of the CDR3: TGTGCCAGCAGCTTAGGTCGGACACAGGGGTACTATGGCTACACCTTC.

This clonotype showed up many times. V gene TRBV5-1 combines with J gene TRBJ1-2; a possible D gene is TRBD1 (6 bases). The CDR3 covers 14 residues. CDR1 is SGHRS, CDR2 YFSETQ, per germline. The V gene lost 4 bases and the J gene lost 4 bases, with 14 bases spanning the gap. DNA of the CDR3: TGCGCCAGCAGCCAAGGGCCAGGGGCCTATGGCTACACCTTC. It specifies CASSQGPGAYGYTF.

The sample holds many counts of this clonotype. V and J are TRBV20-1 and TRBJ1-1; TRBD1 aligns across 8 bases. The germline V gene encodes CDR1 DFQATT and CDR2 SNEGSKA (reference sequence). The CDR3 has 16 amino acids. Losses at the gene ends were 1 base for V and 3 bases for J; bases not matched to a gene: 10. CDR3 sequence (DNA): TGCAGTGCTAGAGGGACAGGGAGGTCGCGAGACACTGAAGCTTTCTTT. It yields the protein CSARGTGRSRDTEAFF.

Comment on this clonotype: The junction departs from germline at one end; a sequencing error may be responsible. The V call is TRBV2, the J call TRBJ2-1, with 9 bases identical to TRBD2. This CDR3 comprises 16 residues. Germline V CDR1 and CDR2: SNHLY, FYNNEI. The CDR3 loop reads CASSDFAGGPYHEQFF. The CDR3 DNA sequence: TGTGCCAGCAGTGACTTTGCGGGGGGGCCCTACCATGAGCAGTTCTTC. Together with reference TRBV2 and TRBJ2-1, the CDR3 gives the full variable domain: EPEVTQTPSHQVTQMGQEVILRCVPISNHLYFYWYRQILGQKVEFLVSFYNNEISEKSEIFDDQFSVERPDGSNFTLKIRSTKLEDSAMYFCASSDFAGGPYHEQFFGPGTRLTVL.

This clonotype has at least ten counts. The V gene is TRBV20-1, the J gene TRBJ1-1; no reliable D call. The germline CDR1 and CDR2 sequences are DFQATT and SNEGSKA (reference sequence). CDR3 size: 14 residues. V was shortened by 0 bases and J by 7 bases, with 15 bases between the two germline ends. The CDR3 bases are TGCAGTGCTAGAGATCCTTCCGGGGAAATTGAAGCTTTCTTT. Translation gives CSARDPSGEIEAFF.

This clonotype was counted at least ten times. The V call is TRBV20-1, the J call TRBJ2-7, with a possible D match to TRBD1 (6 bases). CDR1 and CDR2 from the germline V gene are DFQATT and SNEGSKA (reference sequence). The V end was cut by 2 bases, the J end by 3 bases, with 23 bases between. There are 17 residues in the CDR3. This CDR3 reads CSARYRGGRDRGYEQYF. The CDR3 DNA sequence: TGCAGTGCTAGATACCGAGGGGGTCGTGATAGGGGCTACGAGCAGTACTTC.

About this clonotype itself: A read error may produce the germline difference seen at one junction end. The CDR3 is CASSRREANYGYIF. The CDR3 DNA reads TGTGCCAGCAGCCGAAGGGAGGCTAACTATGGCTACATCTTC. The chain links TRBV11-1 to TRBJ1-2; D uncertain. This CDR3 has 14 residues. Germline CDR1 reads SGHAT; CDR2 reads FQDESV (reference sequence).

The rearrangement uses TRBV20-1 and TRBJ2-3; 11 bases match TRBD2. Trimming removed 0 bases from V and 7 bases from J; junction bases left unmatched: 15. Germline CDR1 DFQATT, CDR2 SNEGSKA (reference sequence). The CDR3 consists of 18 residues. The CDR3 sequence: CSARDSSPGLAGNNTQYF. CDR3 coding DNA: TGCAGTGCTAGAGATAGCTCTCCCGGACTAGCGGGCAACAATACGCAGTATTTT.

This clonotype was seen many times. V usage is TRBV6-1 and J usage is TRBJ1-1, with D possibly TRBD1 on 6 matching bases. Trimming took off 2 bases at V and 2 bases at J, with 12 bases between the two ends. Per germline, CDR1 MNHNS and CDR2 SASEGT. The CDR3 spans 15 residues. This CDR3 reads CASSELAGENTEAFF. CDR3 sequence (DNA): TGTGCCAGCAGTGAACTGGCAGGGGAAAACACTGAAGCTTTCTTT.

This clonotype was recorded many times. The V and J genes are TRBV18 and TRBJ1-2; D call uncertain. This CDR3 is built from 14 residues. From germline, CDR1 is KGHSH and CDR2 LQKENI. V lost 3 bases and J lost 0, with 8 bases in between. CDR3 sequence (DNA): TGTGCCAGCTCACCGGATATAGCTAACTATGGCTACACCTTC. Protein: CASSPDIANYGYTF.

CDR3 residues: CAISESLLAGGHNEQFF. The CDR3 DNA sequence: TGTGCCATCAGTGAGTCGTTACTAGCGGGGGGGCACAATGAGCAGTTCTTC. This chain joins TRBV10-3 and TRBJ2-1; 13 nucleotides line up with TRBD2. Per germline, CDR1 ENHRY and CDR2 SYGVKD. The CDR3 has 17 amino acids. The J segment lost 5 bases and the V segment lost 0 bases, leaving 4 bases of the junction unmatched.

This clonotype was found many times. The V call is TRBV18, the J call TRBJ2-3; unclear D gene. Trimming removed 4 bases from V and 4 bases from J, with 12 bases in between. The CDR3 is 14 residues long. Per germline, CDR1 KGHSH and CDR2 LQKENI. CDR3 nucleotides: TGTGCCAGCTCACGAACTTCAGTGGCAGATACGCAGTATTTT. It yields the protein CASSRTSVADTQYF.

The sample holds many counts of this clonotype. The chain links TRBV14 to TRBJ2-7, with no clear D. This CDR3 has 17 amino acids. V was cut by 3 bases and J by 2 bases, with 20 bases left in between. Germline loops: CDR1 SGHDN, CDR2 FVKESK. The CDR3 region is CASSQRFGTESPYEQYF. The CDR3 coding sequence is TGTGCCAGCAGCCAGCGTTTTGGAACAGAGTCACCCTACGAGCAGTACTTC.

Notes on this clonotype: Because the CDR3 is missing its conserved closing phenylalanine or tryptophan, this is likely a read error. This rearrangement joins TRBV7-3 to TRBJ2-3; 10 bases agree with TRBD2. CDR1 SGHTA and CDR2 FQGTGA come from the germline V gene. V lost 2 bases to trimming and J lost 5 bases; unmatched junction nucleotides: 4. CDR3 length equals 15 residues. CDR3: CASSLLAGARDTQYV. The CDR3 nucleotides are TGTGCCAGCAGCTTACTAGCGGGAGCCCGAGATACGCAGTATGTT.

In its sample, this clonotype was seen many times. This chain joins TRBV5-1 and TRBJ2-3; perhaps TRBD2 as D (5 bases). Looked up from germline, CDR1 is SGHRS and CDR2 is YFSETQ. The CDR3 runs to 14 residues. V shed 5 bases and J shed 2 bases, with 12 bases lying between them. This chain's CDR3 is CASRRGYFTDTQYF. CDR3 DNA: TGCGCCAGCAGACGAGGGTATTTCACAGATACGCAGTATTTT.

Ten or more counts support this clonotype. The chain combines TRBV24-1 with TRBJ1-2; 7 bases agree with TRBD1. Trimming took 4 bases from V and 2 from J; bases not matched to a gene: 3. The CDR3 loop spans 14 amino acids. The germline V gene has CDR1 KGHDR and CDR2 SFDVKD. In DNA, the CDR3 is TGTGCCACCAGTGAGCTGGGACAGAACTATGGCTACACCTTC. Residues: CATSELGQNYGYTF.

By sample fraction, this clonotype is medium-sized. The chain recombines TRBV12-3 or TRBV12-4 with TRBJ2-1, with D possibly matching TRBD1 (6 bases). CDR3 length equals 17 residues. V was clipped by 3 bases and J by 0 bases, with 15 bases between them. DNA for the CDR3: TGTGCCAGCAGTTTTATAGGACAGACCCGCTCCTACAATGAGCAGTTCTTC. It specifies CASSFIGQTRSYNEQFF.

This clonotype was seen repeatedly, ten times or more. The rearrangement uses TRBV5-1 and TRBJ2-2, with a tentative D call TRBD1 (6 bases). This CDR3 has 15 amino acids. Germline-derived CDR1 and CDR2 are SGHRS and YFSETQ. V was shortened by 5 bases and J by 1 base, with 12 bases between the two germline ends. CDR3 nucleotides: TGCGCCAGCAGGACCGGGACACTGAACACCGGGGAGCTGTTTTTT. Translated, it gives CASRTGTLNTGELFF.

Many counts were recorded for this clonotype. The V and J genes are TRBV5-1 and TRBJ2-3; TRBD1 agrees at 7 bases. V lost 2 bases and J lost 0; bases outside the gene matches: 3. This CDR3 region has 15 residues. CDR1 is SGHRS, CDR2 YFSETQ, per germline. CDR3 sequence: CASSFRGQSTDTQYF. CDR3 coding DNA: TGCGCCAGCAGCTTTCGGGGACAGAGCACAGATACGCAGTATTTT.

This clonotype was picked up many times. CDR3 protein: CSAESTRGRLSDTQYF. The CDR3 DNA reads TGCAGTGCTGAGTCTACGAGGGGGCGCTTATCAGATACGCAGTATTTT. This chain connects TRBV20-1 to TRBJ2-3; 7 bases are a match to TRBD1. This CDR3 contains 16 residues. V lost 5 bases, J lost 4 bases, and 15 bases stayed unmatched. In germline, CDR1 is DFQATT, CDR2 SNEGSKA (reference sequence).

This clonotype was observed at least ten times. At one end the junction does not follow the germline gene, possibly because of a read error. The chain is built from TRBV7-8 and TRBJ2-1, with a tentative D call TRBD1 (5 bases). CDR1 SGHVS and CDR2 FQNEAQ come from the germline V gene. The CDR3 is made up of 16 amino acids. The CDR3 reads CASSLEGRVSYNEQLF. In DNA form, the CDR3 reads TGTGCCAGCAGCTTAGAGGGCAGGGTCTCCTACAATGAGCAGCTCTTC.

The table lists this clonotype with many counts. This sequence joins TRBV5-1 and TRBJ1-1; no clear D gene. The germline V and J ends were trimmed by 0 bases and 3 bases, with 6 bases remaining between them. This CDR3 region has 13 residues. Germline lookup yields CDR1 SGHRS and CDR2 YFSETQ. The CDR3 nucleotides are TGCGCCAGCAGCTTGGACCAGGACACTGAAGCTTTCTTT. Translation gives CASSLDQDTEAFF.

V usage is TRBV30 and J usage is TRBJ1-3; 7 positions match TRBD1. Per the germline V gene, CDR1 is GTSNPN and CDR2 is SVGIG (reference sequence). The CDR3 consists of 16 residues. With V trimmed by 3 bases and J by 1 base, 9 bases remained unmatched. CDR3 in amino acids: CAWRRGQTISGNTIYF. The CDR3 coding sequence is TGTGCCTGGAGGAGGGGACAGACGATTTCTGGAAACACCATATATTTT.

This clonotype was counted ten times or more. In DNA form, the CDR3 reads TGTGCCAGTAGTATGGGCCTGGGGATAAACACTGAAGCTTTCTTT. Its translation is CASSMGLGINTEAFF. The chain links TRBV19 to TRBJ1-1; the D is unclear. V lost 3 bases and J 2 bases, leaving 13 bases between the germline ends. The CDR3 consists of 15 residues. The germline V gene has CDR1 LNHDA and CDR2 SQIVND (reference sequence).

The chain joins TRBV18 to TRBJ2-7, with 13 bases lining up with TRBD2. The CDR3 is made up of 14 amino acids. The germline V gene has CDR1 KGHSH and CDR2 LQKENI. V gave up 4 bases and J gave up 4 bases; unmatched junction bases: 1. This CDR3 is CASSRLAGGYEQYF. As DNA, the CDR3 is TGTGCCAGCTCACGACTAGCGGGGGGTTACGAGCAGTACTTC.

This clonotype was detected ten times or more. This rearrangement joins TRBV6-1 to TRBJ1-2, with D possibly matching TRBD1 (5 bases). The germline V and J ends were trimmed by 1 base and 2 bases, with 11 bases remaining between them. The CDR3 extends over 15 amino acids. Germline CDR1 MNHNS, CDR2 SASEGT. The CDR3 sequence is CASSEVDRINYGYTF. The CDR3 nucleotides are TGTGCCAGCAGTGAAGTCGACAGAATAAACTATGGCTACACCTTC.

This clonotype was detected ten times or more. The rearrangement uses TRBV5-1 and TRBJ1-1, with 11 bases lining up with TRBD1. The CDR3 has 17 amino acids. J gave up 1 base and V 4 bases, and 9 bases lay outside the gene matches. Germline V gives CDR1 SGHRS, CDR2 YFSETQ. The CDR3 loop is CASSPGQGAIWNTEAFF. The CDR3 DNA reads TGCGCCAGCAGCCCAGGACAGGGGGCTATTTGGAACACTGAAGCTTTCTTT.

This clonotype was detected ten times or more. The chain carries TRBV5-1 and TRBJ1-1; 7 positions agree with TRBD1. In germline, CDR1 is SGHRS, CDR2 YFSETQ. V was clipped by 4 bases and J by 4 bases; unmatched bases: 10. CDR3 length: 15 residues. CDR3 coding DNA: TGCGCCAGCAGCAATACAGGGGCGAGGGGCACTGAAGCTTTCTTT. This gives the protein CASSNTGARGTEAFF.

This clonotype was observed many times. J is TRBJ1-6 and V is TRBV2, with D unclear. Trimming stripped 3 bases from V and 11 bases from J, with 2 bases between. The CDR3 extends over 10 amino acids. From germline, CDR1 is SNHLY and CDR2 FYNNEI. The CDR3: CASSEPPLHF. The CDR3 coding sequence is TGTGCCAGCAGTGAGCCACCCCTCCACTTT.